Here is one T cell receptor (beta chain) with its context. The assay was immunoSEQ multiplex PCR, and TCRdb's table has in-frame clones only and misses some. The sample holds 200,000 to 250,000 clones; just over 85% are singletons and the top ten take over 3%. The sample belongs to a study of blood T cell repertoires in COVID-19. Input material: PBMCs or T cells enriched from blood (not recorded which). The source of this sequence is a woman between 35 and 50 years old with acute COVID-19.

Written as DNA, the CDR3 is TGTGCCAGCAGCCAAGATCTTAGCGGGGGTTACAATGAGCAGTTCTTC. Protein sequence: CASSQDLSGGYNEQFF. The chain employs TRBV3-1 (or the pseudogene TRBV3-2) and TRBJ2-1, with 9 bases matching TRBD2. The V and J ends lost 0 bases and 4 bases, in that order; junction bases with no gene match: 4. The length of the CDR3 is 16 residues. Germline V CDR1 and CDR2: LGHDT, YNNKEL (reference sequence).